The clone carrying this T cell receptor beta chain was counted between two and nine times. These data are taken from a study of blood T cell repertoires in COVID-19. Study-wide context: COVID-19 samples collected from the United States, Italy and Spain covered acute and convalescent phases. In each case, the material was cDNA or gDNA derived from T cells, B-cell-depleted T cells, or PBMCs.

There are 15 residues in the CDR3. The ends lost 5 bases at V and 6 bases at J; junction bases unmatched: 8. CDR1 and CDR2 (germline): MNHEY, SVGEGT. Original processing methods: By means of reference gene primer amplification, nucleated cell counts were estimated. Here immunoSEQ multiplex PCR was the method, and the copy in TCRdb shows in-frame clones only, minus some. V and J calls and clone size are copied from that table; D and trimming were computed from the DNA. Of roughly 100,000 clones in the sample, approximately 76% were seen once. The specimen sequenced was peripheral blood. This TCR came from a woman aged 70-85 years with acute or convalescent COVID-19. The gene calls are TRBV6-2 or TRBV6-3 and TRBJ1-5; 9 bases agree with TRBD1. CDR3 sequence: CASSHKTGGVQPQHF. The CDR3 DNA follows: TGTGCCAGCAGTCACAAAACAGGGGGCGTTCAGCCCCAGCATTTT.